The 12 T cell receptor beta chains given below trace back to one sample, sequenced in a study of PD-1 blockade in classical Hodgkin lymphoma. Here immunoSEQ multiplex PCR was the method, and the copy in TCRdb shows in-frame clones only, minus some. The sample lists around 100,000 clones, over 75% occurring once. Time point here: cycle 4 day 1 (C4D1), after more than 5 weeks of nivolumab. In every patient, relapse followed autologous stem cell transplantation, while exposure to brentuximab vedotin differed. This specimen was peripheral blood mononuclear cells (PBMCs), taken before the fourth cycle of nivolumab. The origin of the receptors is a human donor with classical Hodgkin lymphoma.

The chain employs TRBV4-3 and TRBJ1-4; D gene ambiguous. Germline lookup yields CDR1 LGHNA and CDR2 YSLEER. This CDR3 is 16 amino acids long. The V end lost 3 bases, the J end lost 5 bases, and 16 bases lay between the germline ends. This CDR3 is CASSQTTRTVNEKLFF. The DNA of the CDR3 is TGCGCCAGCAGCCAGACGACAAGGACGGTCAATGAAAAACTGTTTTTT.

The rearrangement uses TRBV7-6 and TRBJ2-5; the match to TRBD2 covers 15 bases. V shed 2 bases, J shed 5 bases, and the junction held 6 bases outside the gene matches. The CDR3 length is 17 residues. CDR1 and CDR2 from the germline V gene are SGHVS and FNYEAQ. The CDR3 nucleotides read TGTGCCAGCAGCTTATTTGGACTAGCGGGGGGGGAGGAGACCCAGTACTTC. Encoded protein: CASSLFGLAGGEETQYF.

V is TRBV6-6 and J is TRBJ1-4; D is ambiguous. The V gene's germline CDR1 is MNHNY and CDR2 SVGAGI (reference sequence). CDR3 size: 11 residues. The V and J ends lost 8 bases and 13 bases respectively, with 14 bases between them. In DNA, the CDR3 is TGTGCCAGCCAGACCCAGGATATACTGTTTTTT. Its translation: CASQTQDILFF.

The chain joins TRBV7-2 to TRBJ2-2; D gene ambiguous. This CDR3 region has 13 residues. In germline, CDR1 is SGHTA, CDR2 FQGNSA. With 1 base removed from V and 5 bases from J, the gap between germline ends came to 5 bases. As DNA, the CDR3 is TGTGCCAGCAGCTTAGATAGGACCGGGGAGCTGTTTTTT. Its translation is CASSLDRTGELFF.

This clone was detected only once. The chain couples TRBV7-8 to TRBJ2-5, with a weak D call TRBD2 (5 bases). Trimming left V 5 bases short and J 5 bases short, with 18 bases between. The CDR3 is 15 amino acids. Looked up from germline, CDR1 is SGHVS and CDR2 is FQNEAQ. Here the CDR3 DNA reads TGTGCCAGCAGCGACCACAGCATCTCGGGGGAGACCCAGTACTTC. This encodes CASSDHSISGETQYF.

The DNA for the CDR3 is TGTGCCAGCAGCTACGGGGGTACAGGGGCTGGCAAAAACATTCAGTACTTC. Encoded protein: CASSYGGTGAGKNIQYF. J is TRBJ2-4 and V is TRBV7-9; possibly TRBD1 for D (7 bases). V lost 4 bases and J lost 3, with 19 bases in between. The CDR3 runs 17 residues. Germline V gene sequence: CDR1 SEHNR, CDR2 FQNEAQ (reference sequence).

The chain links TRBV5-1 to TRBJ2-3, with D possibly being TRBD2 (7 bases). V shed 0 bases and J shed 1 base, with 12 bases lying between them. The CDR3 has 16 residues. Germline assignment: CDR1 SGHRS and CDR2 YFSETQ. The chain's CDR3 is CASSLEGGGRTDTQYF. CDR3 nucleotides: TGCGCCAGCAGCTTGGAGGGCGGGGGCCGCACAGATACGCAGTATTTT.

This chain joins TRBV9 and TRBJ1-5; a weak D match, TRBD1 (6 bases). Germline lookup yields CDR1 SGDLS and CDR2 YYNGEE. V lost 3 bases to trimming and J lost 3 bases, with 13 bases between them. The CDR3 is 15 amino acids. The CDR3 sequence is CASSATGLFNQPQHF. CDR3 nucleotides: TGTGCCAGCAGCGCAACAGGGCTCTTCAATCAGCCCCAGCATTTT.

This chain links TRBV6-6 with TRBJ1-1; D unclear. Trimming took off 5 bases at V and 2 bases at J, with 6 bases between the two ends. CDR3 length equals 12 residues. The V gene's germline CDR1 is MNHNY and CDR2 SVGAGI (reference sequence). In DNA form, the CDR3 reads TGTGCCAGCAGTGCGGGCAACACTGAAGCTTTCTTT. Its translation: CASSAGNTEAFF.

The rearrangement links TRBV28 to TRBJ2-7; either TRBD1 or TRBD2 may fit D (5 bases each). This CDR3 has 13 residues. Germline CDR1 MDHEN, CDR2 SYDVKM. The V gene lost 10 bases and the J gene lost 4 bases, with 17 bases spanning the gap. CDR3 DNA sequence: TGTGCCACTTCCCCCGAGGGGTGGTACGAGCAGTACTTC. It specifies CATSPEGWYEQYF.

To note about this clone: The sample contains more than one DNA sequence encoding this CDR3. This chain joins TRBV6-5 and TRBJ1-1, with D hard to call. The germline V gene has CDR1 MNHEY and CDR2 SVGAGI. This CDR3 comprises 13 residues. Trimming cost V 2 bases and J 2 bases, with 6 bases left between them. CDR3 in DNA: TGTGCCAGCAGTTACAGCCTTAACACTGAAGCTTTCTTT. It codes for CASSYSLNTEAFF.

The V call is TRBV29-1, the J call TRBJ2-7; weak D call: TRBD2 (6 bases). Per the germline V gene, CDR1 is SQVTM and CDR2 is ANQGSEA. Trimming removed 4 bases from V and 2 bases from J, with 12 bases in between. This CDR3 has 13 amino acids. The CDR3 reads CSVGGESAYEQYF. CDR3 bases: TGCAGCGTTGGGGGGGAGTCAGCCTACGAGCAGTACTTC.